This entry is about one T cell receptor (beta chain). Its antigen remains unknown. This record comes from a study of cytomegalovirus exposure and HLA in healthy donors. Study-wide results and caveats: Earlier findings revealed that most TCR beta V segments proved productive either about 90% or about 30% of the time. In a later analysis, at a false discovery rate of 0.05, about 17,000 TCR beta sequences matched HLA alleles. A later analysis reportedly found that, within productive TCRs, an Asian-associated ancestry cluster had fewer N-insertions than the mean observed across the approximately 700 donors. While the bulk of TCR sequences proved rare, some public TCRs turned up in many donors.

CDR3 size: 13 residues. The germline CDR1 and CDR2 sequences are SGHRS and YFSETQ. V lost 2 bases and J 6 bases, leaving 8 bases between the germline ends. In the PCR, 60 Vbeta and 13 Jbeta primers were used. Libraries were prepared by immunoSEQ multiplex PCR; TCRdb keeps only in-frame clonotypes and omits some of them. The sample has fewer than 200,000 clones, roughly 13% seen once. The rearrangement uses TRBV5-1 and TRBJ2-2; D uncertain. Specimen: PBMCs. This TCR came from a man aged 45-65 years in good health and CMV-seropositive. CDR3 amino acids: CASSFVVSGELFF. CDR3 bases: TGCGCCAGCAGCTTCGTCGTTTCCGGGGAGCTGTTTTTT.